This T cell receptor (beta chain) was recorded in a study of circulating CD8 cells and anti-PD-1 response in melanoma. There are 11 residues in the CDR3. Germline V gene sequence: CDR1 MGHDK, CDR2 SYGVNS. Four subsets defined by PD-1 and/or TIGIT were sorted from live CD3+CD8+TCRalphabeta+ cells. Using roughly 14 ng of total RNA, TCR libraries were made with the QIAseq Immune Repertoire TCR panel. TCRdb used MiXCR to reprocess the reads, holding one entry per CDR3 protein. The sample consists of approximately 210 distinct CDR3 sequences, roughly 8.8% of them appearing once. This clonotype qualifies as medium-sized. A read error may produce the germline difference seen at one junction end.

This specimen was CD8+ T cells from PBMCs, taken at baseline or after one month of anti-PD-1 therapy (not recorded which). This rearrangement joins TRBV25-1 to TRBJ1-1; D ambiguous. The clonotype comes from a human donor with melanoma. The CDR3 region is CASSVSGVEIF. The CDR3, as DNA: TGTGCCAGCAGTGTTTCCGGGGTGGAGATCTTT.